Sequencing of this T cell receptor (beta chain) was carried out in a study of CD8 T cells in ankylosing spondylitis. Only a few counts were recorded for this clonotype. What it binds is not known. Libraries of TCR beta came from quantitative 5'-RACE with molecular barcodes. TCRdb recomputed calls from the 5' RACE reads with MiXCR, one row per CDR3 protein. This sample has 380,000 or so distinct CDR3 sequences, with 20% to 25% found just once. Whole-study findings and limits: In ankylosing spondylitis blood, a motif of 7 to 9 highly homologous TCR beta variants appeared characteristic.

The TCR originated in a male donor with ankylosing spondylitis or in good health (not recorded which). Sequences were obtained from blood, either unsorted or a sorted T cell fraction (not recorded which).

The CDR3 loop reads CASSLRRGRGTGELFF. The CDR3 region has the DNA TGTGCCAGCAGTTTAAGGCGGGGACGTGGCACCGGGGAGCTGTTTTTT. This chain uses TRBV12-3 or TRBV12-4 with TRBJ2-2; a weak D match, TRBD2 (6 bases). This CDR3 is built from 16 residues. Trimming took off 2 bases at V and 4 bases at J, with 14 bases between the two ends.